Below, 29 T cell receptor beta chains from the same sample are listed, as sequenced in a study of shared clonotypes between healthy human individuals. The assay was immunoSEQ multiplex PCR, and TCRdb's table has in-frame clones only and misses some. The sample carries 2.3 million or so clones, 93% recorded once. Source material: naive CD4+ T cells from PBMCs. Noted subset: CD45RA+ positively selected. The source of these receptors is a man aged 18 to 29 in good health. Some clones in this sample may be carry-over from other donors' samples.

CDR3 residues: CASSFLAGGLSGYTF. The CDR3 DNA is TGTGCCAGCAGTTTTCTTGCAGGGGGCCTCAGTGGCTACACCTTC. The chain carries TRBV28 and TRBJ1-2; TRBD1 matches 8 bases. Germline V lookup: CDR1 MDHEN, CDR2 SYDVKM. The CDR3 covers 15 residues. V trimming: 3 bases; J trimming: 7 bases; junction bases outside the gene matches: 10.

CDR3 in amino acids: CASSRRTGGTEAFF. The CDR3 coding sequence is TGTGCCAGTAGCCGACGGACAGGGGGAACTGAAGCTTTCTTT. This chain connects TRBV19 to TRBJ1-1; 10 bases are a match to TRBD1. V dropped 6 bases and J dropped 5; count of bases not matched to a gene: 6. This CDR3 has 14 amino acids. Germline V lookup: CDR1 LNHDA, CDR2 SQIVND (reference sequence). The full variable domain, its missing parts supplied by reference TRBV19 and TRBJ1-1, is DGGITQSPKYLFRKEGQNVTLSCEQNLNHDAMYWYRQDPGQGLRLIYYSQIVNDFQKGDIAEGYSVSREKKESFPLTVTSAQKNPTAFYLCASSRRTGGTEAFFGQGTRLTVV.

This clone appeared a few times. The chain links TRBV6-1 to TRBJ1-5; TRBD1 might be the D (6 bases). The germline V gene encodes CDR1 MNHNS and CDR2 SASEGT. The germline V and J ends were trimmed by 5 bases and 3 bases, with 11 bases remaining between them. CDR3 length: 14 residues. CDR3: CASSLDSLNQPQHF. The CDR3 DNA sequence: TGTGCCAGCAGTCTGGACAGCCTCAATCAGCCCCAGCATTTT.

The chain couples TRBV7-8 to TRBJ2-3; no definite D call. The germline gives CDR1 SGHVS, CDR2 FQNEAQ. This CDR3 is built from 16 residues. Trimming took 1 base from V and 4 from J, leaving 15 bases between them. The CDR3 is CASSLVWRGTADTQYF. In DNA form, the CDR3 reads TGTGCCAGCAGCTTAGTTTGGCGCGGTACCGCAGATACGCAGTATTTT.

CDR3 bases: TGTGCCAGCAGTTTCTCCACAGGGACCTACGAGCAGTACTTC. It yields the protein CASSFSTGTYEQYF. The gene calls are TRBV27 and TRBJ2-7; tentatively, D is TRBD1 (6 bases). Germline CDR1 and CDR2: MNHEY and SMNVEV (reference sequence). The ends were cut back, 3 bases at V and 2 bases at J, with 11 bases in the middle. The CDR3 spans 14 residues.

The chain combines TRBV11-2 with TRBJ1-3; the D is unclear. Trimming took off 1 base at V and 0 bases at J, with 7 bases between the two ends. Germline V gene sequence: CDR1 SGHAT, CDR2 FQNNGV. This CDR3 contains 15 residues. This CDR3 is CASSLVVSSGNTIYF. The CDR3 nucleotides read TGTGCCAGCAGCTTAGTGGTCTCCTCTGGAAACACCATATATTTT.

The V gene is TRBV19, the J gene TRBJ2-2; D call uncertain. Trimming left V 7 bases short and J 1 base short, with 7 bases between. CDR3 size: 13 residues. CDR1 and CDR2 from the germline V gene are LNHDA and SQIVND (reference sequence). The CDR3 region has the DNA TGTGCCAGTAATCAGGAGAACACCGGGGAGCTGTTTTTT. This gives the protein CASNQENTGELFF.

This chain connects TRBV2 to TRBJ2-7, with TRBD2 matching 10 bases. The germline V gene has CDR1 SNHLY and CDR2 FYNNEI. J lost 0 bases, V lost 6 bases, and 5 bases had no gene match. This CDR3 has 15 residues. The CDR3 spells CASREREGVSYEQYF. The CDR3 DNA follows: TGTGCCAGCAGAGAGCGGGAGGGCGTCTCCTACGAGCAGTACTTC. The variable domain in full, completed from reference TRBV2 and TRBJ2-7, reads EPEVTQTPSHQVTQMGQEVILRCVPISNHLYFYWYRQILGQKVEFLVSFYNNEISEKSEIFDDQFSVERPDGSNFTLKIRSTKLEDSAMYFCASREREGVSYEQYFGPGTRLTVT.

The chain has TRBV14 and TRBJ1-1, with TRBD1 identical over 9 bases. The ends lost 6 bases at V and 3 bases at J; junction bases unmatched: 5. The CDR3 sequence is 14 residues long. Germline-derived CDR1 and CDR2 are SGHDN and FVKESK. CDR3 DNA: TGTGCCAGCAGAGACAGGGGGAGTCACACTGAAGCTTTCTTT. Translating gives CASRDRGSHTEAFF.

The genes are TRBV2 and TRBJ2-6, with a tentative D call TRBD2 (7 bases). Germline V lookup: CDR1 SNHLY, CDR2 FYNNEI. This CDR3 has 18 residues. Trimming took 8 bases from V and 0 from J, leaving 20 bases between them. CDR3 sequence (DNA): TGTGCCAGCGTGGGGGGGGCCCTCCCTTTCTCTGGGGCCAACGTCCTGACTTTC. Its translation is CASVGGALPFSGANVLTF.

V and J are TRBV11-2 and TRBJ1-1, with D unresolved. The CDR3 extends over 14 amino acids. Germline CDR1 SGHAT, CDR2 FQNNGV. V was cut by 0 bases and J by 5 bases, with 10 bases left in between. CDR3 DNA sequence: TGTGCCAGCAGCTTAGATCGGGGAAAAACTGAAGCTTTCTTT. Residues: CASSLDRGKTEAFF.

The rearrangement links TRBV2 to TRBJ2-7, with TRBD2 identical over 11 bases. V gave up 7 bases and J gave up 3 bases; unmatched junction bases: 2. Germline V lookup: CDR1 SNHLY, CDR2 FYNNEI. The CDR3 covers 13 residues. The CDR3 here is CASIGLAGYEQYF. DNA of the CDR3: TGTGCCAGCATCGGACTAGCGGGCTACGAGCAGTACTTC.

J is TRBJ2-1 and V is TRBV6-6, with TRBD2 matching over 12 bases. CDR1 is MNHNY and CDR2 is SVGAGI in the germline V gene (reference sequence). The V and J ends lost 5 bases and 6 bases, in that order; junction bases with no gene match: 5. The length of the CDR3 is 15 residues. The CDR3 protein is CASSRLAGDVNEQFF. The CDR3 DNA sequence: TGTGCCAGCAGTAGACTAGCGGGAGATGTCAATGAGCAGTTCTTC.

The rearrangement uses TRBV28 and TRBJ2-2; the D is unclear. In germline, CDR1 is MDHEN, CDR2 SYDVKM. V dropped 1 base and J dropped 8 bases, with 11 bases sitting between them. The CDR3 consists of 14 residues. This CDR3 is CASSLLGNKGELFF. CDR3 nucleotides: TGTGCCAGCAGTTTATTAGGGAATAAGGGGGAGCTGTTTTTT.

The gene calls are TRBV5-1 and TRBJ1-1; 12 bases are shared with TRBD1. The CDR3 is made up of 18 amino acids. V lost 2 bases, J lost 0 bases, and 8 bases stayed unmatched. Germline assignment: CDR1 SGHRS and CDR2 YFSETQ. The chain's CDR3 is CASSFAPGTGGLNTEAFF. CDR3 DNA: TGCGCCAGCAGCTTCGCGCCCGGGACAGGGGGCTTGAACACTGAAGCTTTCTTT.

This chain links TRBV6-6 with TRBJ1-3, with TRBD1 as a possible D gene (5 bases). This CDR3 region has 15 residues. Trimming stripped 5 bases from V and 6 bases from J, with 17 bases between. The germline CDR1 and CDR2 sequences are MNHNY and SVGAGI (reference sequence). The CDR3 sequence is CASSGWHRFKNTIYF. CDR3 DNA: TGTGCCAGCAGTGGTTGGCACAGGTTCAAAAACACCATATATTTT.

The chain recombines TRBV6-4 with TRBJ1-1; D perhaps matches TRBD1 (6 bases). This CDR3 is built from 20 residues. Per germline, CDR1 MRHNA and CDR2 SNTAGT. The germline V and J ends were trimmed by 4 bases and 1 base, with 28 bases remaining between them. Here the CDR3 reads CASSVDRSGGRRTSNTEAFF. Here the CDR3 DNA reads TGTGCCAGCAGTGTGGACCGTTCCGGGGGGCGCCGAACATCGAACACTGAAGCTTTCTTT.

The rearrangement uses TRBV5-1 and TRBJ2-2, with unresolved D. Looked up from germline, CDR1 is SGHRS and CDR2 is YFSETQ. The germline V and J ends were trimmed by 0 bases and 0 bases, with 6 bases remaining between them. This CDR3 spans 15 amino acids. The DNA for the CDR3 is TGCGCCAGCAGCTTGGGTCTCTCGAACACCGGGGAGCTGTTTTTT. Protein: CASSLGLSNTGELFF.

This chain connects TRBV15 to TRBJ1-3, with 7 bases lining up with TRBD1. The length of the CDR3 is 13 residues. With V trimmed by 0 bases and J by 8 bases, 1 base remained unmatched. Germline V gene data show CDR1 as LNHNV and CDR2 as YYDKDF (reference sequence). Here the CDR3 reads CATSRDRGDTIYF. The DNA of the CDR3 is TGTGCCACCAGCAGAGACAGGGGGGACACCATATATTTT.

Regarding this clone: This same CDR3 is encoded by further DNA sequences in the sample. The chain links TRBV20-1 to TRBJ1-2; D uncertain. Between the trimmed V and J ends, which lost 3 bases and 2 bases, there was a span of 4 bases. The CDR3 has 11 residues. The V gene's germline CDR1 is DFQATT and CDR2 SNEGSKA (reference sequence). The CDR3 loop is CSARENYGYTF. CDR3 nucleotide sequence: TGCAGTGCTAGGGAGAACTATGGCTACACCTTC.

This chain connects TRBV5-1 to TRBJ2-7, with TRBD2 matching over 10 bases. The junction had 7 bases not matched to a gene; V was cut back by 4 bases and J by 3 bases. The germline V gene has CDR1 SGHRS and CDR2 YFSETQ. The CDR3 runs to 15 residues. DNA for the CDR3: TGCGCCAGCAGCGCCTACGGGACTAGCGACTACGAGCAGTACTTC. Amino acid sequence: CASSAYGTSDYEQYF.

The chain joins TRBV10-1 to TRBJ2-5; D possibly corresponds to TRBD2 (7 bases). This CDR3 has 16 amino acids. V lost 2 bases and J lost 4, with 17 bases in between. The germline CDR1 and CDR2 sequences are WNHNN and SYGVQD (reference sequence). CDR3 region: CASSETLGGARETQYF. In DNA form, the CDR3 reads TGCGCCAGCAGTGAGACATTGGGGGGGGCGCGAGAGACCCAGTACTTC.

The chain uses TRBV27 and TRBJ2-6; D gene ambiguous. V shed 5 bases and J shed 2 bases, with 10 bases lying between them. This CDR3 comprises 15 residues. CDR1 MNHEY and CDR2 SMNVEV come from the germline V gene (reference sequence). This CDR3 reads CASSPRRTGANVLTF. CDR3 nucleotides: TGTGCCAGCAGTCCCAGACGGACTGGGGCCAACGTCCTGACTTTC. Filled out from reference TRBV27 and TRBJ2-6, the complete variable domain reads EAQVTQNPRYLITVTGKKLTVTCSQNMNHEYMSWYRQDPGLGLRQIYYSMNVEVTDKGDVPEGYKVSRKEKRNFPLILESPSPNQTSLYFCASSPRRTGANVLTFGAGSRLTVL.

This chain joins TRBV18 and TRBJ1-1; D is uncertain. V lost 5 bases to trimming and J lost 7 bases, with 20 bases between them. This CDR3 has 15 amino acids. Germline CDR1 KGHSH, CDR2 LQKENI. The CDR3: CASSKITGPPVEAFF. CDR3 sequence (DNA): TGTGCCAGCTCAAAAATAACCGGGCCCCCAGTTGAAGCTTTCTTT.

As regards this clone: At the DNA level, this CDR3 is encoded by other sequences in the same sample as well. The rearrangement joins TRBV5-1 to TRBJ2-1; D might be TRBD1 or TRBD2, each matching 5 bases. Germline values: CDR1 SGHRS, CDR2 YFSETQ. Trimming removed 0 bases from V and 0 bases from J, with 7 bases in between. This CDR3 is 15 amino acids long. The DNA of the CDR3 is TGCGCCAGCAGCTTGGGGGGGAGCTCCTACAATGAGCAGTTCTTC. Protein sequence: CASSLGGSSYNEQFF. The complete variable domain, with remaining parts taken from reference TRBV5-1 and TRBJ2-1, reads KAGVTQTPRYLIKTRGQQVTLSCSPISGHRSVSWYQQTPGQGLQFLFEYFSETQRNKGNFPGRFSGRQFSNSRSEMNVSTLELGDSALYLCASSLGGSSYNEQFFGPGTRLTVL.

Regarding this clone: The sample carries other DNA sequences with the same CDR3. This chain joins TRBV9 and TRBJ1-5; D is perhaps TRBD1 (6 bases). The germline V gene encodes CDR1 SGDLS and CDR2 YYNGEE. With 2 bases removed from V and 4 bases from J, the gap between germline ends came to 7 bases. The CDR3 spans 13 residues. The DNA for the CDR3 is TGTGCCAGCAGCGTTCAGGGGAATCAGCCCCAGCATTTT. The encoded protein is CASSVQGNQPQHF.

The J gene is TRBJ1-3, the V gene TRBV6-6; tentative D call: TRBD1 (6 bases). Germline V gene lookup returns CDR1 MNHNY and CDR2 SVGAGI (reference sequence). The CDR3 has 14 amino acids. The V end lost 6 bases, the J end lost 1 base, and 10 bases lay between the germline ends. The CDR3 bases are TGTGCCAGCAGAACGGACAGTTCTGGAAACACCATATATTTT. Protein sequence: CASRTDSSGNTIYF.

This chain joins TRBV7-3 and TRBJ2-1; no clear D gene. The length of the CDR3 is 12 residues. Germline loops: CDR1 SGHTA, CDR2 FQGTGA. V lost 2 bases and J 6 bases, leaving 5 bases between the germline ends. The DNA of the CDR3 is TGTGCCAGCAGCTTAGGCGCCAATGAGCAGTTCTTC. Its translation is CASSLGANEQFF.

This rearrangement joins TRBV19 to TRBJ2-3; 7 bases agree with TRBD1. Germline V gene data show CDR1 as LNHDA and CDR2 as SQIVND (reference sequence). This CDR3 has 17 residues. Unmatched junction bases numbered 13, after V lost 5 bases and J lost 2 bases. CDR3 sequence reads: CASSPPRGQSYTDTQYF. The DNA of the CDR3 is TGTGCCAGTAGTCCACCTAGGGGACAGTCTTACACAGATACGCAGTATTTT.